This entry lists 23 T cell receptor beta chains sequenced from one sample in a study of post-analysis software for immune sequencing data. These TCRs are of unknown antigen specificity. Every TCR beta cDNA library bore unique molecular identifiers. TCRdb reprocessed the PCR reads via MiXCR and lists one record per CDR3 protein. There are about 680,000 distinct CDR3 sequences in the sample; around 60% occur only once, and roughly 12% lies in the top ten. General study findings and limits: TRBV segments more frequent in patients than in controls numbered roughly 5 and included TRBV5-6, TRBV5-1 and TRBV20-1.

What was sequenced was blood. The receptor source for this set is a girl aged 2-15 years with multiple sclerosis.

The CDR3 DNA reads as TGCGCCAGCAGCTTGGACCGGGAATCGGGAGCTTTCTTT. It specifies CASSLDRESGAFF. The chain has TRBV5-1 and TRBJ1-1; D gene unclear. The CDR3 is 13 amino acids. Germline V gene lookup returns CDR1 SGHRS and CDR2 YFSETQ. The V end lost 0 bases, the J end lost 10 bases, and 13 bases lay between the germline ends.

The V call is TRBV29-1, the J call TRBJ2-1; D might be TRBD1 (6 bases). Trimming shortened V by 4 bases and J by 1 base, and 23 bases separated the two germline ends. The germline gives CDR1 SQVTM, CDR2 ANQGSEA. The CDR3 totals 18 residues. In DNA, the CDR3 is TGCAGCGTTGTCAGGGGCTCAACTACCGTCCTTTCCTACAATGAGCAGTTCTTC. Encoded protein: CSVVRGSTTVLSYNEQFF.

The V gene is TRBV3-1, the J gene TRBJ2-7; D is unresolved. Germline V gene sequence: CDR1 LGHDT, CDR2 YNNKEL (reference sequence). Trimming cost V 5 bases and J 6 bases, with 14 bases left between them. The CDR3 consists of 13 residues. The CDR3 DNA reads TGTGCCAGCAGCGACGACGGTCGTCCCGAGCAGTACTTC. As protein: CASSDDGRPEQYF.

The rearrangement links TRBV7-8 to TRBJ2-7, with D possibly called TRBD1 or TRBD2 (5 bases each). Trimming stripped 8 bases from V and 4 bases from J, with 15 bases between. Germline CDR1 SGHVS, CDR2 FQNEAQ. The CDR3 spans 13 residues. The CDR3 loop reads CASGWGNGYEQYF. The DNA for the CDR3 is TGTGCCAGCGGCTGGGGGAACGGGTACGAGCAGTACTTC.

The chain employs TRBV28 and TRBJ2-7; the D call may be TRBD1 or TRBD2 (5 bases each). Germline CDR1 and CDR2: MDHEN and SYDVKM. Trimming left V 0 bases short and J 3 bases short, with 12 bases between. The CDR3 length is 15 residues. CDR3 in amino acids: CASSLWGMGDYEQYF. Written as DNA, the CDR3 is TGTGCCAGCAGTTTATGGGGGATGGGGGACTACGAGCAGTACTTC.

The chain is built from TRBV6-6 and TRBJ1-1; possible D gene TRBD1, 6 bases. The CDR3 spans 12 residues. Germline V lookup: CDR1 MNHNY, CDR2 SVGAGI (reference sequence). V shed 4 bases and J shed 7 bases, with 10 bases lying between them. CDR3 protein: CASSLPDSEAFF. Written as DNA, the CDR3 is TGTGCCAGCAGTTTACCGGACAGTGAAGCTTTCTTT.

This clonotype came up once. This chain joins TRBV13 and TRBJ1-5, with D perhaps matching TRBD1 (6 bases). This CDR3 spans 14 amino acids. The germline V gene encodes CDR1 PRHDT and CDR2 FYEKMQ (reference sequence). V was trimmed by 3 bases and J by 6 bases, leaving 12 bases between them. CDR3 amino acids: CASSFWGGGQPQHF. The CDR3 coding sequence is TGTGCCAGCAGCTTTTGGGGAGGGGGTCAGCCCCAGCATTTT.

The chain employs TRBV5-4 and TRBJ2-1, with D possibly being TRBD1 (5 bases). CDR3 length: 16 residues. Germline CDR1 is SGHNT and CDR2 is YYREEE (reference sequence). The V end was cut by 0 bases, the J end by 3 bases, with 13 bases between. Written as DNA, the CDR3 is TGTGCCAGCAGCTTGGGGGGCCCCAATAACTACAATGAGCAGTTCTTC. Translation: CASSLGGPNNYNEQFF.

Turning to this clonotype: Here the CDR3 omits its conserved ending phenylalanine or tryptophan, so a read error is the likely source. V is TRBV7-2 and J is TRBJ2-3; D remains unclear. The CDR3 is 12 residues long. Between the trimmed V and J ends, which lost 5 bases and 6 bases, there was a span of 9 bases. Germline CDR1 SGHTA, CDR2 FQGNSA. The CDR3 loop is CASSRGRDTQYV. The CDR3 DNA reads as TGTGCCAGCAGCCGAGGCAGGGATACGCAGTATGTT.

The table lists this clonotype with a few counts. This chain joins TRBV6-5 and TRBJ2-1; D is perhaps TRBD2 (5 bases). Trimming took off 4 bases at V and 1 base at J, with 14 bases between the two ends. The CDR3 length is 16 residues. Germline V gives CDR1 MNHEY, CDR2 SVGAGI. CDR3 sequence (DNA): TGTGCCAGCAGTTCCGGTTTCGGGGATTCCTACAATGAGCAGTTCTTC. This encodes CASSSGFGDSYNEQFF.

The chain uses TRBV6-5 and TRBJ1-5; D not resolved. Trimming left V 2 bases short and J 7 bases short, with 12 bases between. Per germline, CDR1 MNHEY and CDR2 SVGAGI. This CDR3 has 14 residues. The CDR3: CASSYGQEAQPQHF. CDR3 nucleotides: TGTGCCAGCAGTTACGGGCAGGAAGCACAGCCCCAGCATTTT.

This clonotype appeared many times. The rearrangement uses TRBV5-1 and TRBJ2-7; 7 bases match TRBD1. This CDR3 spans 13 amino acids. CDR1 SGHRS and CDR2 YFSETQ come from the germline V gene. V was pared by 4 bases and J by 1 base, with 2 bases of the junction left unmatched. The CDR3 reads CASSRDRSYEQYF. Written as DNA, the CDR3 is TGCGCCAGCAGCCGGGACAGATCCTACGAGCAGTACTTC. The full variable domain, with the rest looked up from reference TRBV5-1 and TRBJ2-7, is KAGVTQTPRYLIKTRGQQVTLSCSPISGHRSVSWYQQTPGQGLQFLFEYFSETQRNKGNFPGRFSGRQFSNSRSEMNVSTLELGDSALYLCASSRDRSYEQYFGPGTRLTVT.

The chain is built from TRBV29-1 and TRBJ2-2; D may be TRBD2 (6 bases). Per the germline V gene, CDR1 is SQVTM and CDR2 is ANQGSEA. The length of the CDR3 is 12 residues. The germline V and J ends were trimmed by 6 bases and 6 bases, with 11 bases remaining between them. CDR3 protein: CSVRTNPGELFF. As DNA, the CDR3 is TGCAGCGTGAGGACTAATCCCGGGGAGCTGTTTTTT.

The CDR3 region has the DNA TGTGCCAGCAGCGTATGGACAGGGGGTCTCAGATGGGCCCAGTACTTC. This encodes CASSVWTGGLRWAQYF. This chain uses TRBV9 with TRBJ2-5; 10 positions agree with TRBD1. The CDR3 length is 16 residues. V lost 1 base and J lost 9; bases outside the gene matches: 12. Looked up from germline, CDR1 is SGDLS and CDR2 is YYNGEE.

The chain combines TRBV28 with TRBJ2-7; tentative D call: TRBD2 (7 bases). Trimming removed 9 bases from V and 10 bases from J, with 25 bases in between. Germline V gives CDR1 MDHEN, CDR2 SYDVKM. This CDR3 contains 14 residues. CDR3 DNA: TGTGCCAGTAGGCCCACTAGCATAGGGGGGGCCCAGTACTTC. Its protein is CASRPTSIGGAQYF. Based on the CDR3 plus reference TRBV28 and TRBJ2-7, the full variable domain is DVKVTQSSRYLVKRTGEKVFLECVQDMDHENMFWYRQDPGLGLRLIYFSYDVKMKEKGDIPEGYSVSREKKERFSLILESASTNQTSMYLCASRPTSIGGAQYFGPGTRLTVT.

This clonotype was counted a few times. The genes are TRBV5-1 and TRBJ2-1, with TRBD1 matching 8 bases. The ends lost 0 bases at V and 5 bases at J; junction bases unmatched: 4. Germline lookup yields CDR1 SGHRS and CDR2 YFSETQ. This CDR3 is built from 15 residues. The CDR3 is CASSLVDRGNNEQFF. The CDR3 DNA reads TGCGCCAGCAGCTTGGTAGACAGGGGAAACAATGAGCAGTTCTTC. Using reference TRBV5-1 and TRBJ2-1 for the parts outside the CDR3, the full variable domain is KAGVTQTPRYLIKTRGQQVTLSCSPISGHRSVSWYQQTPGQGLQFLFEYFSETQRNKGNFPGRFSGRQFSNSRSEMNVSTLELGDSALYLCASSLVDRGNNEQFFGPGTRLTVL.

This clonotype was seen more than once but under ten times. One end of the junction does not line up with germline, which may come from a read error. The chain carries TRBV13 and TRBJ2-6, with D possibly being TRBD1 (5 bases). Looked up from germline, CDR1 is PRHDT and CDR2 is FYEKMQ (reference sequence). This CDR3 spans 14 amino acids. The CDR3 loop reads CASSQGSGVNVLTF. The CDR3 bases are TGTGCCAGCAGTCAGGGATCTGGGGTCAACGTCCTGACTTTC.

This clonotype was found a few times. V and J are TRBV6-5 and TRBJ2-3; TRBD1 matches 9 bases. The junction had 8 bases not matched to a gene; V was cut back by 5 bases and J by 2 bases. The CDR3 contains 16 residues. CDR1 is MNHEY and CDR2 is SVGAGI in the germline V gene. CDR3 coding DNA: TGTGCCAGCAGTCGAACGACAGGGGGGGTCACAGATACGCAGTATTTT. The encoded protein is CASSRTTGGVTDTQYF.

The V call is TRBV7-2, the J call TRBJ2-6; the D gene is possibly TRBD1 (6 bases). The CDR3 sequence is 18 residues long. Looked up from germline, CDR1 is SGHTA and CDR2 is FQGNSA. Trimming took 1 base from V and 5 from J, leaving 18 bases between them. The DNA of the CDR3 is TGTGCCAGCAGCTTAGTTGGGACAAAGAACTCCAGGGCCAACGTCCTGACTTTC. Translating it yields CASSLVGTKNSRANVLTF.

This clonotype was seen a few times. V gene TRBV2 combines with J gene TRBJ1-2; D is unresolved. Between the trimmed V and J ends, which lost 3 bases and 4 bases, there was a span of 9 bases. The CDR3 runs 13 residues. The germline CDR1 and CDR2 sequences are SNHLY and FYNNEI. The CDR3 protein is CASSEARSYGYTF. CDR3 DNA: TGTGCCAGCAGTGAGGCAAGGAGCTATGGCTACACCTTC.

This clonotype showed up just once. The CDR3 loop is CASSLVSDQPQHF. DNA for the CDR3: TGTGCCAGCAGCTTAGTATCGGATCAGCCCCAGCATTTT. The chain uses TRBV11-2 and TRBJ1-5; no clear D. V was cut by 1 base and J by 5 bases, with 6 bases left in between. CDR3 size: 13 residues. Germline loops: CDR1 SGHAT, CDR2 FQNNGV.

This chain uses TRBV29-1 with TRBJ2-5; D remains unclear. The CDR3 runs to 13 residues. CDR1 SQVTM and CDR2 ANQGSEA come from the germline V gene. With 3 bases removed from V and 5 bases from J, the gap between germline ends came to 13 bases. The CDR3 spells CSVEVTVGETQYF. The CDR3 DNA is TGCAGCGTTGAGGTGACGGTCGGGGAGACCCAGTACTTC.

This clonotype appeared a few times. The J gene is TRBJ2-7, the V gene TRBV6-2 or TRBV6-3; D gene uncertain. CDR1 is MNHEY, CDR2 SVGEGT, per germline. V lost 2 bases and J 2 bases, leaving 7 bases between the germline ends. The CDR3 has 13 residues. CDR3 sequence reads: CASSYDGTYEQYF. The DNA of the CDR3 is TGTGCCAGCAGTTACGACGGAACCTACGAGCAGTACTTC.